Below, one TCR beta chain is given with its context. Its antigen remains unidentified. One base away there is no much larger clone; base qualities are not given. Explained via the paper, the treatment or condition label denotes: approximately nine-day PBMC culture with coronavirus spike peptide pools or control peptides (ViraFEST assay). The study used the ViraFEST assay, which expanded antigen-specific T cells with peptide pools and then identified expanded clonotypes by TCR sequencing. The convalescent patients' positive SARS-CoV-2 PCR tests were from March to December 2020, which was before the Alpha, Beta and Delta variants emerged in the United States. More than 1.5 million PBMCs per well were cultured in IMDM with approximately 5% human AB serum and roughly 9.3 IU/ml IL-2, plus 10 ug/ml peptide pools. On days 3 and 7, half of the culture medium was replaced with fresh IL-2-containing medium. After less than 12 days of culture, CD4+ T cells were isolated by negative selection using the EasySep CD4+ T cell isolation kit. Ficoll-Paque Plus gradient centrifugation was used to isolate PBMCs from whole blood, and the isolated PBMCs were then either used fresh or cryopreserved at -140C. Culture conditions were generally each tested in triplicate wells.

The sample originates from a study of vaccination and CD4 T cells after COVID-19 (dated by TCRdb to between 2022 and 2023). A note on the overall study: Every convalescent patient had a positive nasal swab PCR test for SARS-CoV-2, with mild disease in 9 or 10 patients and severe disease in one. In more than eight COVID-19 convalescent patients and a few infection-naive healthy vaccine recipients, researchers compared the spike-specific CD4+ TCR repertoire from before mRNA vaccination with the repertoire from after. As controls, cultures received a CEFX viral epitope pool (the positive control), an HIV-1 Nef peptide pool (the negative control), or no peptide at all. Participants received two doses of either the Pfizer-BioNTech BNT162b2 vaccine (n=8) or the Moderna mRNA-1273 vaccine (n=2). Post-COVID blood samples from convalescent patients were collected a median of approximately 100 days after diagnosis, with a range of 35 to 161 days. The cultures were stimulated with overlapping spike peptide pools from SARS-CoV-2 and from the common cold coronaviruses HCoV-NL63, HCoV-OC43 and HCoV-229E. Post-vaccine blood samples were taken a median of approximately 76 days after the second vaccine dose, with a range of roughly 13 to 250 days. In the convalescent cohort there were six males and four females, among whom were two Hispanic individuals, seven Caucasians, two Asians and one multiracial person.

The research as a whole found: An increase in the median number of SARS-CoV-2-reactive clonotypes from 21 after infection to roughly 38 after vaccination was observed, but the change was not found to be significant. In convalescent patients, nearly all vaccine-specific clones (304 of 307) were found to be mono-reactive for SARS-CoV-2 spike rather than cross-reactive with common cold coronaviruses. The number of convalescent patients in the study was relatively small, and the study did not examine early timepoints following natural infection. In convalescent patients, a median 86.3% of post-vaccine SARS-CoV-2-reactive clones were detected only after vaccination, suggesting vaccine-specific priming.

The germline V gene specifies MNHNS as CDR1 and SASEGT as CDR2. The germline V end is reduced by 6 bases and the J end by 7 bases; junction bases left unmatched: 14. From cysteine to phenylalanine, the CDR3 is 16 amino acids long. CDR3 DNA only is kept here, 48 bases in frame from base 1. The library was generated by PCR. DNA from cultured CD4+ T cells underwent TCR sequencing with the Oncomine TCR Beta short-read assay at the Johns Hopkins FTIC core. The QIAamp micro DNA kit was used to extract genomic DNA from the cultured CD4+ T cells. The Oncomine TCR Beta libraries from cultured CD4+ T cells were pooled using unique dual indexes and then sequenced on an Illumina iSeq 100. Under the source paper's analysis protocol: Non-productive sequences were removed, and CDR3s not starting with C, not ending with F or W, or shorter than 7 amino acids were discarded. The MANAFEST web application identified antigen-specific clonotypes by comparing peptide-stimulated wells against reference wells and other culture wells. An FDR below 0.05, an odds ratio above 5, and a productive frequency above 0.1% in at least two of three replicate wells were required for clones to be considered positive. Cross-reactive clonotypes were defined as significantly expanded in both SARS-CoV-2 spike wells and at least one common cold coronavirus spike condition. Similarity between CDR3 sequences was evaluated in R version 3.6.1 using Levenshtein distances (stringdist) and unrooted phylogenetic trees (ape). In TCRdb, the public reads were trimmed at Q25 with fastp and aligned with MiXCR, with productive beta chains retained. Duplicate CDR3 protein sequences are folded into a single record with the most common DNA and genes. The V and J calls and clone size are TCRdb's, not the authors'. This sample is represented by fewer than 15,000 distinct CDR3 sequences; about 43% of them were singletons. The top ten constitute about 13% of the sample.

This chain joins TRBV6-1 to TRBJ2-1; 8 central nucleotides agree with TRBD1. This receptor was obtained from a human donor who had recovered from COVID-19. Sequencing input: CD4+ T cells from blood, cultured in vitro. The CDR3 loop reads CASSTNSGGAQNEQFF. The nucleotides are TGTGCCAGCAGCACCAATTCAGGGGGCGCCCAGAATGAGCAGTTCTTC.